This TCR beta chain derives from a study of blood T cell repertoires in COVID-19. Study information: PBMCs, B-cell-depleted T cells, or T cells were the source of the cDNA or gDNA that made up the material.

The V end was cut by 6 bases, the J end by 11 bases, with 11 bases between. The CDR3 covers 11 residues. The repertoire was sequenced with immunoSEQ multiplex PCR; TCRdb's copy has only in-frame clones and lacks some. Of 250,000 to 400,000 clones in the sample, around 88% were seen once. The chain couples TRBV12-3 or TRBV12-4 to TRBJ1-5, with D maybe TRBD1 (5 bases). The sequenced material came from peripheral blood. The receptor was isolated from a woman aged 25 to 39 with COVID-19, enrolled during active disease. The CDR3, as DNA: TGTGCCAGCAGCCGGGGGGGGGCCCAGCATTTT. Protein product: CASSRGGAQHF.